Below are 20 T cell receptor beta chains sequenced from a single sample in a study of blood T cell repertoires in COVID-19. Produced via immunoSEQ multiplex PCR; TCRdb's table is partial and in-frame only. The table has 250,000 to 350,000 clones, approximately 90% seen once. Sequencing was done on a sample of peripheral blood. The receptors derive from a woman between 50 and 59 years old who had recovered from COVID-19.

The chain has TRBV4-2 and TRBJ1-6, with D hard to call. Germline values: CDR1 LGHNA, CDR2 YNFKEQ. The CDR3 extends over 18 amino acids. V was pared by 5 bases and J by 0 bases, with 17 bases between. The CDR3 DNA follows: TGTGCCAGCAGCGGAGTGGAGGTACGAAGCTCCTATAATTCACCCCTCCACTTT. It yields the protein CASSGVEVRSSYNSPLHF.

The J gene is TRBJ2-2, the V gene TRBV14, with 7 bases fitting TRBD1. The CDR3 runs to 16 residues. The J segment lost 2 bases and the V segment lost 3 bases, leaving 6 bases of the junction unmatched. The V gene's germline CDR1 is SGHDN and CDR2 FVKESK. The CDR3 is CASSQWDRRNTGELFF. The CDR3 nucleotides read TGTGCCAGCAGCCAGTGGGACAGACGAAACACCGGGGAGCTGTTTTTT.

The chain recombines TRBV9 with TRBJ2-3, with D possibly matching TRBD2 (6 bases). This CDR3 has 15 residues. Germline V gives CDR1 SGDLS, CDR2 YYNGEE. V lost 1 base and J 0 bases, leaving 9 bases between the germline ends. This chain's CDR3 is CASSVIAASTDTQYF. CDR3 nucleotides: TGTGCCAGCAGCGTAATAGCGGCTAGCACAGATACGCAGTATTTT.

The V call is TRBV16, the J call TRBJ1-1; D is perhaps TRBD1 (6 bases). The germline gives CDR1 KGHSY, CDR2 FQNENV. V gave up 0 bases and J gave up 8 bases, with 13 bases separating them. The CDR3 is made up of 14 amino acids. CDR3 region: CASSQSGATPEAFF. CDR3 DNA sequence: TGTGCCAGCAGCCAATCGGGGGCAACGCCCGAAGCTTTCTTT.

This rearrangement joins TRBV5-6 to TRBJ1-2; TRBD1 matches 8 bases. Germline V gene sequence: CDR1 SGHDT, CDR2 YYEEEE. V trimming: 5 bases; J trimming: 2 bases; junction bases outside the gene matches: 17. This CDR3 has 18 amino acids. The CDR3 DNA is TGTGCCAGCAGGCGTCAGGTGGACCAGGGGGCGCAGAACTATGGCTACACCTTC. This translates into CASRRQVDQGAQNYGYTF.

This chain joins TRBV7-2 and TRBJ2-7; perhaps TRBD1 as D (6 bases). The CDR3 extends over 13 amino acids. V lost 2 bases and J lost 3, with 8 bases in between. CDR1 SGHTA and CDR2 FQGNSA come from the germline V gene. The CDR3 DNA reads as TGTGCCAGCAGCTTACAGGGGAACTACGAGCAGTACTTC. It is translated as CASSLQGNYEQYF.

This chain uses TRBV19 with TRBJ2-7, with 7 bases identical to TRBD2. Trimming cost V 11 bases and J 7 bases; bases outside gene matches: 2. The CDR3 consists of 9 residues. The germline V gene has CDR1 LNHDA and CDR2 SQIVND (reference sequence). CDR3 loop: CALGGEQYF. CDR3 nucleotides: TGTGCCCTGGGGGGGGAGCAGTACTTC.

The DNA of the CDR3 is TGTGCCAGCAGTTACCCCGGGAGAGATCAGCCCCAGCATTTT. It specifies CASSYPGRDQPQHF. The chain has TRBV6-6 and TRBJ1-5; no clear D gene. Trimming cost V 2 bases and J 5 bases, with 10 bases left between them. The germline CDR1 and CDR2 sequences are MNHNY and SVGAGI (reference sequence). The CDR3 consists of 14 residues.

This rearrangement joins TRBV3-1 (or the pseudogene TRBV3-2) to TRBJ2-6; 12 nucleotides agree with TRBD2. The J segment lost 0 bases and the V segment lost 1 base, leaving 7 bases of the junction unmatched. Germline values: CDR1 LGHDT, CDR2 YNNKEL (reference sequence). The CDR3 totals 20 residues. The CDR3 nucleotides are TGTGCCAGCAGCCAAGTTCTAGCGGGAGGGCCGGGCTCTGGGGCCAACGTCCTGACTTTC. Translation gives CASSQVLAGGPGSGANVLTF.

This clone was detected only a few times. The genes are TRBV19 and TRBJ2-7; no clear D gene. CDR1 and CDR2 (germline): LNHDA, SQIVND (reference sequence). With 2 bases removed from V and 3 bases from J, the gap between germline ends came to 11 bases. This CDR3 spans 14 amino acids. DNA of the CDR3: TGTGCCAGTAGTATACGAGGCCCAAGCTACGAGCAGTACTTC. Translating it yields CASSIRGPSYEQYF.

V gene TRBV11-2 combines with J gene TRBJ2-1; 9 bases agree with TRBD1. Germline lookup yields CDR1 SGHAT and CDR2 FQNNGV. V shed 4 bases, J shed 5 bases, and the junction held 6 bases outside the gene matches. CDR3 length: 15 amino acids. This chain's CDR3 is CASSSRTGADNEQFF. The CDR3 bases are TGTGCCAGCAGCTCTCGGACAGGGGCCGACAATGAGCAGTTCTTC. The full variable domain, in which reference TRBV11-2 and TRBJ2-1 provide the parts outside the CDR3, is EAGVAQSPRYKIIEKRQSVAFWCNPISGHATLYWYQQILGQGPKLLIQFQNNGVVDDSQLPKDRFSAERLKGVDSTLKIQPAKLEDSAVYLCASSSRTGADNEQFFGPGTRLTVL.

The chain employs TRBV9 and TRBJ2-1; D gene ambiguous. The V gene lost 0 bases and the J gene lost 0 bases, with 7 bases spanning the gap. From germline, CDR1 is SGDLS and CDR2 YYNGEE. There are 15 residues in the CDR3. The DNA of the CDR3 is TGTGCCAGCAGCGTAGGTCTAGGCTCCTACAATGAGCAGTTCTTC. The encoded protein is CASSVGLGSYNEQFF.

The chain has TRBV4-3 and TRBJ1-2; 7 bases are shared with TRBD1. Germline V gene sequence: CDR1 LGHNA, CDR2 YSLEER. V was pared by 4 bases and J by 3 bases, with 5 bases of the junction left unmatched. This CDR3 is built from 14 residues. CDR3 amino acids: CASSRRTGDYGYTF. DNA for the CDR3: TGCGCCAGCAGCCGCCGTACAGGGGACTATGGCTACACCTTC.

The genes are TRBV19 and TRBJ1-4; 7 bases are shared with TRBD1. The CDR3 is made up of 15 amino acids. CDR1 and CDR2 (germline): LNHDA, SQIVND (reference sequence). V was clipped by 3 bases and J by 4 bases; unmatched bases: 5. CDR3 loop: CASSIGQANNEKLFF. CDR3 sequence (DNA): TGTGCCAGTAGTATCGGACAGGCGAATAATGAAAAACTGTTTTTT.

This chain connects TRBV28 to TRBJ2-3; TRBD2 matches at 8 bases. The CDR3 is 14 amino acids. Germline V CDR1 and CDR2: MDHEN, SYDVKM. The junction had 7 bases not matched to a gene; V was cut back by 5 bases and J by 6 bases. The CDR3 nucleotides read TGTGCCAGCAGTCAAGCGGGAGAGTCTGATACGCAGTATTTT. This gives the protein CASSQAGESDTQYF.

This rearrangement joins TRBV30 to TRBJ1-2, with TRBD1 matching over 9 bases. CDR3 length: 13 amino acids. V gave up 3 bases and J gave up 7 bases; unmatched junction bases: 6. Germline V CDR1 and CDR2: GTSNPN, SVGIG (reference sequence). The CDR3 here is CAWRGQGNSGYTF. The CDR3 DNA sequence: TGTGCCTGGAGGGGACAGGGAAATTCTGGCTACACCTTC.

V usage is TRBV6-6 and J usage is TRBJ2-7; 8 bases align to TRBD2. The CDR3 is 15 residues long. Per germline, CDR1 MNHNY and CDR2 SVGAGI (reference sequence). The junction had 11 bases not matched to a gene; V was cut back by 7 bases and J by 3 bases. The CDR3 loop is CASTYSSGGLYEQYF. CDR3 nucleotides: TGTGCCAGCACCTACTCCAGCGGGGGTCTCTACGAGCAGTACTTC.

DNA of the CDR3: TGTGCCAGCAGCTTAGCTCGGGATACGCAGTATTTT. It translates to CASSLARDTQYF. V is TRBV7-2 and J is TRBJ2-3; no clear D gene. The V end lost 0 bases, the J end lost 6 bases, and 4 bases lay between the germline ends. The length of the CDR3 is 12 residues. The V gene's germline CDR1 is SGHTA and CDR2 FQGNSA.

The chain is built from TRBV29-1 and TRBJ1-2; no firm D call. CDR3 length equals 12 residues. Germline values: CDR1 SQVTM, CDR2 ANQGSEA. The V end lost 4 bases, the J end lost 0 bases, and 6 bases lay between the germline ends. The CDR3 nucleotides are TGCAGCGTTGCGGGGACTAACTATGGCTACACCTTC. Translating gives CSVAGTNYGYTF.

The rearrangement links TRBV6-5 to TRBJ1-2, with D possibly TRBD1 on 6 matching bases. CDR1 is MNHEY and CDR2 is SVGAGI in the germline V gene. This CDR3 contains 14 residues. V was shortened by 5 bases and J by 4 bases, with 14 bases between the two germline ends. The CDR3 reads CASSPQQGSYGYTF. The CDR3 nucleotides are TGTGCCAGCAGTCCCCAACAGGGCTCCTATGGCTACACCTTC.